This T cell receptor beta chain was observed in a study of blood T cell repertoires in COVID-19. In the study overall: Some COVID-19 samples were acute and others convalescent; all came from the United States, Italy and Spain. T cells, B-cell-depleted T cells, or PBMCs provided the cDNA or gDNA that served as material.

This table comes from immunoSEQ multiplex PCR, and its TCRdb copy is limited to in-frame clones, with some not included. Of around 130,000 clones in the sample, 84% were seen once. Cohort allocation depended upon clinical history that participants reported. The sequencing input was PBMCs or T cells enriched from blood (not recorded which). This receptor was taken from a woman aged 45-60 years with acute COVID-19.

The CDR3 nucleotides read TGTGCCAGCAGCTTAGAACAAATCCAAGAGACCCAGTACTTC. The encoded protein is CASSLEQIQETQYF. V is TRBV7-9 and J is TRBJ2-5; no reliable D call. The CDR3 extends over 14 amino acids. The germline V gene encodes CDR1 SEHNR and CDR2 FQNEAQ (reference sequence). Trimming removed 1 base at V and 1 base at J, with 7 bases between.